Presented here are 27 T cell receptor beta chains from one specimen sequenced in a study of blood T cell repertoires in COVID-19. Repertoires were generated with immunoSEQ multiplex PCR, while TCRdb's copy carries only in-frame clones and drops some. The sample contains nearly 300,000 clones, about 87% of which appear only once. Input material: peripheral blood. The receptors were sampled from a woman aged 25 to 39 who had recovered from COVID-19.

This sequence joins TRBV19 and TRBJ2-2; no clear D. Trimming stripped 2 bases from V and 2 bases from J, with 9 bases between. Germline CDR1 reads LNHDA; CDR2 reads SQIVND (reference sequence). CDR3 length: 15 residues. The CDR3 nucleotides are TGTGCCAGTAGTATACCTAACAGAAACACCGGGGAGCTGTTTTTT. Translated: CASSIPNRNTGELFF. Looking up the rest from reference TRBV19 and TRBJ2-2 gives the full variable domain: DGGITQSPKYLFRKEGQNVTLSCEQNLNHDAMYWYRQDPGQGLRLIYYSQIVNDFQKGDIAEGYSVSREKKESFPLTVTSAQKNPTAFYLCASSIPNRNTGELFFGEGSRLTVL.

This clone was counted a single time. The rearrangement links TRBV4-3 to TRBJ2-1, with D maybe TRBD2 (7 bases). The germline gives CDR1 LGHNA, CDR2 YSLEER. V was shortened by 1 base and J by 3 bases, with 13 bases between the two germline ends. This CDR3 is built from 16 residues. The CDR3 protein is CASSQVAGARYNEQFF. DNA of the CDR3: TGCGCCAGCAGCCAAGTGGCGGGGGCCCGCTACAATGAGCAGTTCTTC.

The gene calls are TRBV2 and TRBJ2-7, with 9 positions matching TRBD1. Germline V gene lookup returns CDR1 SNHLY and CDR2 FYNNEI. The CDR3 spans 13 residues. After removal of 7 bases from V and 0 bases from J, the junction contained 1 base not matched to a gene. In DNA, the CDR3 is TGTGCCAGCAAACAGGGGGCCTCCTACGAGCAGTACTTC. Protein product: CASKQGASYEQYF.

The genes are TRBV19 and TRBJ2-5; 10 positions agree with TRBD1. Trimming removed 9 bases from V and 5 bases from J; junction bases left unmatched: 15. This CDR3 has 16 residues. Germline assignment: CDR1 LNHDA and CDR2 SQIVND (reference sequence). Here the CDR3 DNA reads TGTGCCAGCACCGGGACAGGGGAATTTAGTGCCGAGACCCAGTACTTC. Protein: CASTGTGEFSAETQYF.

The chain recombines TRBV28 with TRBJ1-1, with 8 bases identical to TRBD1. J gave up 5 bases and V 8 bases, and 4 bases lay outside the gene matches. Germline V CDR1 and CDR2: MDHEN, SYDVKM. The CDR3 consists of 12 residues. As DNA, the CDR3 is TGTGCCAGCTGGACAGGGACAACTGAAGCTTTCTTT. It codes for CASWTGTTEAFF.

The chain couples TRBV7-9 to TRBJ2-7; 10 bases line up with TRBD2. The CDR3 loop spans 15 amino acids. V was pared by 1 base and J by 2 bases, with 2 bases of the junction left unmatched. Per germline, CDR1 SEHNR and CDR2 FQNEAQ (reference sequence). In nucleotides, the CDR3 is TGTGCCAGCAGCTTAGGTAGCGGGGGGACCTACGAGCAGTACTTC. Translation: CASSLGSGGTYEQYF. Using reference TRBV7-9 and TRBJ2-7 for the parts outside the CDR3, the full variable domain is DTGVSQNPRHKITKRGQNVTFRCDPISEHNRLYWYRQTLGQGPEFLTYFQNEAQLEKSRLLSDRFSAERPKGSFSTLEIQRTEQGDSAMYLCASSLGSGGTYEQYFGPGTRLTVT.

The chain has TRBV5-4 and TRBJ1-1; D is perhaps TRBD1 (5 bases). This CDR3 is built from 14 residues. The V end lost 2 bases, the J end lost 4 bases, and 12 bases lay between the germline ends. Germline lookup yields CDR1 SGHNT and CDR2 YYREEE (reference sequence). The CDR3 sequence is CASSFKQVRTEAFF. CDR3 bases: TGTGCCAGCAGCTTTAAACAGGTTCGCACTGAAGCTTTCTTT.

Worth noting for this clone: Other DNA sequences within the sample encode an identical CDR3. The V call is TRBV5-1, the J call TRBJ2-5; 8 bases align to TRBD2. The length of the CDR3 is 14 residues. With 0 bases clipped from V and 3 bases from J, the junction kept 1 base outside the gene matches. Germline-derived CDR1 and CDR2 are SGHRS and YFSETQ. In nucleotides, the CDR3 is TGCGCCAGCAGCTTGGCAGCGGGGGAAGAGACCCAGTACTTC. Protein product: CASSLAAGEETQYF.

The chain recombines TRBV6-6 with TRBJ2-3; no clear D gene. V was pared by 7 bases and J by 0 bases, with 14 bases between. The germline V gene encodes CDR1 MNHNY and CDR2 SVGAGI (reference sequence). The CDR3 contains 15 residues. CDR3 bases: TGTGCCAGCAATCACTTTGAATCTAGCACAGATACGCAGTATTTT. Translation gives CASNHFESSTDTQYF.

CDR3 bases: TGTGCCAGCAGCCCTTGGGGGACAGGCGACGGAGACTCAACTAATGAAAAACTGTTTTTT. Encoded protein: CASSPWGTGDGDSTNEKLFF. The chain joins TRBV6-2 or TRBV6-3 to TRBJ1-4; TRBD1 matches at 8 bases. The trim removed 6 bases at V and 0 bases at J, leaving 18 bases unmatched. The CDR3 is 20 residues long. Per the germline V gene, CDR1 is MNHEY and CDR2 is SVGEGT.

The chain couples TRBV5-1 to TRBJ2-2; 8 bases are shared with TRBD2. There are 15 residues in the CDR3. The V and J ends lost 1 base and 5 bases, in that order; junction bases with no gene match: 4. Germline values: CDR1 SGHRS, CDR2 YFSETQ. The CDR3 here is CASSLSGLATGELFF. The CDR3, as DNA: TGCGCCAGCAGCTTGTCAGGACTAGCTACCGGGGAGCTGTTTTTT. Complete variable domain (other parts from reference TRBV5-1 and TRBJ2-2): KAGVTQTPRYLIKTRGQQVTLSCSPISGHRSVSWYQQTPGQGLQFLFEYFSETQRNKGNFPGRFSGRQFSNSRSEMNVSTLELGDSALYLCASSLSGLATGELFFGEGSRLTVL.

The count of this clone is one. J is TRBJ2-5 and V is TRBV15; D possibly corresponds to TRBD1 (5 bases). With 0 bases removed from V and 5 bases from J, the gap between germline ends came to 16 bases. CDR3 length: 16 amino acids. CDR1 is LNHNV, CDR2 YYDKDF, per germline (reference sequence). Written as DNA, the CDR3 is TGTGCCACCAGCAGAGATCTAAGGGGTAGCTGGGAGACCCAGTACTTC. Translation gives CATSRDLRGSWETQYF.

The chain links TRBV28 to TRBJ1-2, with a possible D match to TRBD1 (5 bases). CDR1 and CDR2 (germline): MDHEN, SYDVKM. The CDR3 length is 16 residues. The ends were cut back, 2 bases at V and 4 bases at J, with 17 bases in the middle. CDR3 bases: TGTGCCAGCAGTTTAACAGGTGACCCCTTTTTCTATGGCTACACCTTC. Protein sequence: CASSLTGDPFFYGYTF.

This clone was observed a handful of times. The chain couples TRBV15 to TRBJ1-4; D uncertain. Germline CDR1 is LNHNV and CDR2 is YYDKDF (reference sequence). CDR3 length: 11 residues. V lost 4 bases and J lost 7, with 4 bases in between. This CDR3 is CATSIREKLFF. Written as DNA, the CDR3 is TGTGCCACCAGCATCCGTGAAAAACTGTTTTTT.

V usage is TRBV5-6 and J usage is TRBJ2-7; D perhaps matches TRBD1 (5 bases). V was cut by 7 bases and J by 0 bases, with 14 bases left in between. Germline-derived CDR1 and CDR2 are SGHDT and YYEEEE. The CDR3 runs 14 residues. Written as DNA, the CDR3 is TGTGCCAGCCGCGGCTGGGGCTACTCCTACGAGCAGTACTTC. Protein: CASRGWGYSYEQYF.

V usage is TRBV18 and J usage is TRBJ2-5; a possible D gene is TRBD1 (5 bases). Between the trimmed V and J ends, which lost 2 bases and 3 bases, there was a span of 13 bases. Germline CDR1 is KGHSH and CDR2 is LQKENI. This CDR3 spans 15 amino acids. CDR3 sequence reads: CASSPLTARKETQYF. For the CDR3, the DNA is TGTGCCAGCTCACCATTGACAGCCAGAAAAGAGACCCAGTACTTC.

The CDR3 region has the DNA TGTGCCAGCAGTGAGAGTGGCGGCGAGCAGTACTTC. It yields the protein CASSESGGEQYF. The V call is TRBV2, the J call TRBJ2-7; D is uncertain. The length of the CDR3 is 12 residues. The germline V and J ends were trimmed by 3 bases and 6 bases, with 9 bases remaining between them. Looked up from germline, CDR1 is SNHLY and CDR2 is FYNNEI.

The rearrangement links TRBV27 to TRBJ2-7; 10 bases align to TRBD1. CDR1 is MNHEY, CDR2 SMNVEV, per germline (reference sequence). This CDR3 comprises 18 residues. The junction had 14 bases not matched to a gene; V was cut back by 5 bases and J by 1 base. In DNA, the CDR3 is TGTGCCAGCAGTATCCGACGGCTGACAGGGGGCCCTTCCTACGAGCAGTACTTC. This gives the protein CASSIRRLTGGPSYEQYF.

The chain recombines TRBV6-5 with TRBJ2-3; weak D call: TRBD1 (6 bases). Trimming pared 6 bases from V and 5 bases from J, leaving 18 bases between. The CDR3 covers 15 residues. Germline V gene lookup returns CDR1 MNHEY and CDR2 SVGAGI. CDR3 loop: CASSPKGDVIDTQYF. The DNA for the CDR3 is TGTGCCAGCAGCCCCAAGGGGGACGTGATAGATACGCAGTATTTT.

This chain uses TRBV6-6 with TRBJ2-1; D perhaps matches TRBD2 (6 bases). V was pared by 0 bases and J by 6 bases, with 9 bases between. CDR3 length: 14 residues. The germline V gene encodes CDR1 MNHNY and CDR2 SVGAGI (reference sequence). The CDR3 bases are TGTGCCAGCAGTTACTCGGAAGCGGGCAATGAGCAGTTCTTC. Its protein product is CASSYSEAGNEQFF.

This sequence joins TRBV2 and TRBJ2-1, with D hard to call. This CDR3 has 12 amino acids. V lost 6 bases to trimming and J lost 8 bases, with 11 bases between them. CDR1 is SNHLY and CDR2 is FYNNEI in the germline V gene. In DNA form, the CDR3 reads TGTGCCAGCAGCACTGAGGCTGATGAGCAGTTCTTC. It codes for CASSTEADEQFF.

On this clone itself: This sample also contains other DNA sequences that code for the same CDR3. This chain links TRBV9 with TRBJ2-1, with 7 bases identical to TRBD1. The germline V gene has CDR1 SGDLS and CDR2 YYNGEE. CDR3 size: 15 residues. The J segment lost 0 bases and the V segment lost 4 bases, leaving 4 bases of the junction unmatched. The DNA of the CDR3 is TGTGCCAGCAGCCCCCGACAGGGCTCCTACAATGAGCAGTTCTTC. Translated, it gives CASSPRQGSYNEQFF. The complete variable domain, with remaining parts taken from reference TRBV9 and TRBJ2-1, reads DSGVTQTPKHLITATGQRVTLRCSPRSGDLSVYWYQQSLDQGLQFLIQYYNGEERAKGNILERFSAQQFPDLHSELNLSSLELGDSALYFCASSPRQGSYNEQFFGPGTRLTVL.

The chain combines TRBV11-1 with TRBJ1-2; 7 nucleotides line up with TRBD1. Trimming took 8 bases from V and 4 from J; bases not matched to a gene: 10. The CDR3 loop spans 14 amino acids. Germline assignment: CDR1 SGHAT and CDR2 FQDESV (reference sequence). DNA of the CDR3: TGTGCCAGCGAAGACAGGGATCGTGGCTATGGCTACACCTTC. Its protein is CASEDRDRGYGYTF.

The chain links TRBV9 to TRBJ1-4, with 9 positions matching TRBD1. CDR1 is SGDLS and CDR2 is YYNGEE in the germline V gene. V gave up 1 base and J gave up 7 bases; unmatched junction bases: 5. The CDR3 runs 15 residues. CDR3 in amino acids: CASSVSGTGTEKLFF. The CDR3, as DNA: TGTGCCAGCAGCGTATCTGGGACAGGGACTGAAAAACTGTTTTTT.

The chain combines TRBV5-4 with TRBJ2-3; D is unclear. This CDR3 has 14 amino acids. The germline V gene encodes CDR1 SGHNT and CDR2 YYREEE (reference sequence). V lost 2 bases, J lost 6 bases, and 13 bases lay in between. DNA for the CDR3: TGTGCCAGCAGCTTTATCACCAGTTGGGATACGCAGTATTTT. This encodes CASSFITSWDTQYF.

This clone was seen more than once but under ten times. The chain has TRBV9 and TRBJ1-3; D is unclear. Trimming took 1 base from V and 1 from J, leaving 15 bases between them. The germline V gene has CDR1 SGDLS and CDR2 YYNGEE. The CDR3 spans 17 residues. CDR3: CASSVTATLRSGNTIYF. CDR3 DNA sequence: TGTGCCAGCAGCGTAACCGCTACCTTGAGGTCTGGAAACACCATATATTTT.

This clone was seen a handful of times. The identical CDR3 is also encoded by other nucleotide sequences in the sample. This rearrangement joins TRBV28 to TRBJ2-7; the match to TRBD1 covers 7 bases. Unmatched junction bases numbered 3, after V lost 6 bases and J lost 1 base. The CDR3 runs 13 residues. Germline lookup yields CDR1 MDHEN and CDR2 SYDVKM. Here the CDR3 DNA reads TGTGCCAGCAGCCCGGGACAGTCCTACGAGCAGTACTTC. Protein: CASSPGQSYEQYF.